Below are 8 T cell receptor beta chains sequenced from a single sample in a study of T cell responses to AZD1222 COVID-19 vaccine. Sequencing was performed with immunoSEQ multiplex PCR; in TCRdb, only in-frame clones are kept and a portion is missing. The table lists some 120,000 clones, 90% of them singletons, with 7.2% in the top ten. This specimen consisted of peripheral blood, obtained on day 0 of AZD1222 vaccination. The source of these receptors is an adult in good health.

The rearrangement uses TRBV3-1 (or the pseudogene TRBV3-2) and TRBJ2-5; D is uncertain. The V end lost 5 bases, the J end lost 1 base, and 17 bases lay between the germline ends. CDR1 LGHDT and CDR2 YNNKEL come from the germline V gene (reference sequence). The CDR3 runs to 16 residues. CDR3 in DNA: TGTGCCAGCAGCGATAAAAGGGATGGGTCCCAAGAGACCCAGTACTTC. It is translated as CASSDKRDGSQETQYF.

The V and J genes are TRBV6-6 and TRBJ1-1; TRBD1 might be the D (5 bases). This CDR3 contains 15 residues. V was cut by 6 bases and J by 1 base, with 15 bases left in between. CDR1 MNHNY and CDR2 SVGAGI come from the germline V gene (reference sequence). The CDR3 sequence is CASREYRRENTEAFF. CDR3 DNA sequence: TGTGCCAGCAGGGAGTACAGGAGGGAGAACACTGAAGCTTTCTTT.

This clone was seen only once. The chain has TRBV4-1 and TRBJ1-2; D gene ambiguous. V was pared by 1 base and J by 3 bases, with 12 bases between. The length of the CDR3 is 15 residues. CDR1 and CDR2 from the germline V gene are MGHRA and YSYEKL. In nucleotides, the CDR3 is TGCGCCAGCAGCCAAGCTTCAACGATGGACTATGGCTACACCTTC. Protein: CASSQASTMDYGYTF.

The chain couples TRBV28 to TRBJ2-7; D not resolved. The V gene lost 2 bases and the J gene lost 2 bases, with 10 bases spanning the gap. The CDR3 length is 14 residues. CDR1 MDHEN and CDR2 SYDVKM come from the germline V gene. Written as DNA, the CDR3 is TGTGCCAGCAGTTTAGGCACAAGGCCCTACGAGCAGTACTTC. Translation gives CASSLGTRPYEQYF.

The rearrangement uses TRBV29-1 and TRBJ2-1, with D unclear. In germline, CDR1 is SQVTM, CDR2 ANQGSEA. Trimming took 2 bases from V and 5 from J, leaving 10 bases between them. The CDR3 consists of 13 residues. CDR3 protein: CSVETDVDNEQFF. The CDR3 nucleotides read TGCAGCGTTGAAACGGACGTAGACAATGAGCAGTTCTTC.

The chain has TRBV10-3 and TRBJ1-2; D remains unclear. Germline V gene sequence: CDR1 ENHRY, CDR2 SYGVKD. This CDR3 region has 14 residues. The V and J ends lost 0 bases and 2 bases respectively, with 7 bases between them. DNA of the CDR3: TGTGCCATCAGTGAGTCACGGGGAAACTATGGCTACACCTTC. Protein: CAISESRGNYGYTF.

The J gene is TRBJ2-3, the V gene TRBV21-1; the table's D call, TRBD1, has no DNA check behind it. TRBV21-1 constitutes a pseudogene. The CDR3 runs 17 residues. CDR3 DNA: TGTGCCAGCAGCAAAAAGCCTCAGGGGTCTAGCACAGATACGCAGTATTTT. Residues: CASSKKPQGSSTDTQYF.

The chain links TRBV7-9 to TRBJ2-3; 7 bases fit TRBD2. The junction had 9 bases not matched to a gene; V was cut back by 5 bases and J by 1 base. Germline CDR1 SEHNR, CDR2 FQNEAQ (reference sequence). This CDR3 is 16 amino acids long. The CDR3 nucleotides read TGTGCCAGCAGCCCCGCTAGCGGCATCGGCACAGATACGCAGTATTTT. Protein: CASSPASGIGTDTQYF.